This T cell receptor (beta chain) comes out of a study of blood T cell repertoires in COVID-19. Overall study: The United States, Italy and Spain provided the acute and convalescent COVID-19 samples. In each case, the material was cDNA or gDNA derived from T cells, B-cell-depleted T cells, or PBMCs.

The data were produced by immunoSEQ multiplex PCR, yet TCRdb's version contains in-frame clones alone and is incomplete. The table has about 480,000 clones, approximately 90% seen once. This CDR3 is 14 amino acids long. Germline V gene sequence: CDR1 LGHDT, CDR2 YNNKEL (reference sequence). Trimming shortened V by 2 bases and J by 5 bases, and 10 bases separated the two germline ends. The sequenced sample consisted of PBMCs or T cells enriched from blood (not recorded which). This receptor was obtained from a woman in her thirties or forties who had recovered from COVID-19. The chain combines TRBV3-1 (or the pseudogene TRBV3-2) with TRBJ1-5; D not certain. The CDR3 DNA sequence: TGTGCCAGCAGCCAATACCGGTCCTATCAGCCCCAGCATTTT. Protein product: CASSQYRSYQPQHF.